This T cell receptor beta chain comes out of a study of OX40 agonist ivuxolimab in advanced cancers. Whole-study findings and limits: Circulating CD4+ and CD8+ T cells showed clonal expansion by week 6 at 0.1 to 3.0 mg/kg.

Comments on this clone: The antigen is undetermined.

Only in-frame clones appear in the TCRdb table, and some are missing; sequencing was by immunoSEQ multiplex PCR. The profile shows tens of thousands of clones, just under 85% of them singletons. Germline V CDR1 and CDR2: SQVTM, ANQGSEA. Trimming shortened V by 6 bases and J by 0 bases, and 6 bases separated the two germline ends. This CDR3 comprises 12 residues. The chain uses TRBV29-1 and TRBJ1-5; D not certain. Source: CD4+ or CD8+ T cells sorted from blood, taken in a trial of the OX40 agonist ivuxolimab. This sequence was found in an adult with an advanced solid tumor such as melanoma, head and neck, liver or kidney cancer. The CDR3 nucleotides are TGCAGCGTGAAGGGTAGCAATCAGCCCCAGCATTTT. Translated, it gives CSVKGSNQPQHF.